This T cell receptor (beta chain) was identified during a study of tumor and adjacent non-tumor tissue in lung cancer. Study as a whole: There were about 12 adenocarcinoma, a couple of squamous cell carcinoma and 1 small cell lung cancer cases. General study results and limits: Top 100 clones took a larger repertoire share in normal lung. TCR diversity was significantly greater in tumor than normal lung tissue.

The germline gives CDR1 SGHAT, CDR2 FQNNGV. This CDR3 region has 13 residues. TCRbeta libraries were built with three rounds of nested PCR, modified from ARM-PCR. TCRdb passed the multiplex PCR reads through MiXCR, listing each CDR3 protein once. The table includes about 75,000 distinct CDR3 sequences, roughly 70% detected once. A note on this clonotype: No antigen is known for it. Compared with germline, one end of the junction differs, possibly owing to a read error.

No cell sorting was done before RNA was extracted from the tissue. This non-tumor lung sample came from over 3 cm beyond the tumor edge. The chain joins TRBV11-2 to TRBJ2-7; D perhaps matches TRBD2 (5 bases). The specimen was distant non-tumor lung tissue. The receptor's source is a woman aged 45 to 65 with non-small cell lung cancer. In nucleotides, the CDR3 is TGTGCCAGCAGCTCAGCGGCTGGCTACGAGCACTACTTC. Its protein is CASSSAAGYEHYF.